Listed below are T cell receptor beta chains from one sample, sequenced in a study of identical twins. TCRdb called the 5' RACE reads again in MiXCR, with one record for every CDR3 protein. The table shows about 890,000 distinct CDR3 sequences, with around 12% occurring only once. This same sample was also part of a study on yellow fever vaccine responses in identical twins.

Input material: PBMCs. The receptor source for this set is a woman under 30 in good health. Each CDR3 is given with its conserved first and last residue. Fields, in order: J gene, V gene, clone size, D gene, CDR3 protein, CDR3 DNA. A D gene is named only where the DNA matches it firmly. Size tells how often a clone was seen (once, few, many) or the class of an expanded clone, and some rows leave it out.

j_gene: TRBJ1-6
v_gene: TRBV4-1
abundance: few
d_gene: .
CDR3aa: CASSQDHGGSPLHF
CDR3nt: TGCGCCAGCAGCCAAGATCACGGGGGTTCACCCCTCCACTTT

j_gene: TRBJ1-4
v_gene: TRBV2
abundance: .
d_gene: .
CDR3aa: CASSREAKLFF
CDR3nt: TGTGCCAGCAGTAGAGAGGCAAAACTGTTTTTT

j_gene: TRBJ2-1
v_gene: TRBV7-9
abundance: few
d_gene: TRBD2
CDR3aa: CASSWGTTFNEQFF
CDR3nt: TGTGCCAGCAGCTGGGGGACTACATTCAATGAGCAGTTCTTC

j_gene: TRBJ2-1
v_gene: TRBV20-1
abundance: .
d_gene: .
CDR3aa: CSAREPPPTWGDNYNEQFF
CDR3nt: TGCAGTGCTAGAGAGCCGCCCCCCACCTGGGGGGATAACTACAATGAGCAGTTCTTC

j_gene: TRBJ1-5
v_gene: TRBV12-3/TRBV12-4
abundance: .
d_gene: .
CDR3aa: CASGQFNQPQHF
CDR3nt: TGTGCCAGCGGACAGTTTAATCAGCCCCAGCATTTT

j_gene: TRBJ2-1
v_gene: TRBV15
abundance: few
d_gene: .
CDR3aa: CATSRAPGVFYNEQFF
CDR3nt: TGTGCCACCAGCAGAGCGCCGGGGGTTTTCTACAATGAGCAGTTCTTC

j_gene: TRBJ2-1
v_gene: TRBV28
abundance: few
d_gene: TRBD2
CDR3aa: CASSFGGASGIFNEQFF
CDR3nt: TGTGCCAGCAGTTTTGGAGGAGCTAGCGGGATATTCAATGAGCAGTTCTTC

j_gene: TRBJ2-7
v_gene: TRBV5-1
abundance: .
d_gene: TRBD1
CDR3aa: CASSLGQGAINEQYF
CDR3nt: TGCGCCAGCAGCTTGGGACAGGGGGCTATCAACGAGCAGTACTTC

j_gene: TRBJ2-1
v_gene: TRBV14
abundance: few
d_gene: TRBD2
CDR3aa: CASSHLPLAGAYNEQFF
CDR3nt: TGTGCCAGCAGCCACTTACCACTAGCGGGAGCGTACAATGAGCAGTTCTTC

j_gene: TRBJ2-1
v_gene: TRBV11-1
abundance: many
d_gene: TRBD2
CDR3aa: CASSLAAGLAGVHNEQFF
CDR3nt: TGTGCCAGCAGCTTAGCGGCGGGACTAGCGGGAGTACACAATGAGCAGTTCTTC

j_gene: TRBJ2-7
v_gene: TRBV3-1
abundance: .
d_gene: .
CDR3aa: CASSPVSDSSYEQYF
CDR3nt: TGTGCCAGCAGCCCGGTTTCGGACAGCTCCTACGAGCAGTACTTC

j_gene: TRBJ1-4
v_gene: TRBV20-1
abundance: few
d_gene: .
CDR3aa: CSAGVGEKLFF
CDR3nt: TGCAGTGCTGGAGTCGGAGAAAAACTGTTTTTT

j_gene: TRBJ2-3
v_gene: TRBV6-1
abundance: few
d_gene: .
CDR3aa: CASRARGGPGDTQYF
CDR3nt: TGTGCCAGCAGGGCCCGCGGGGGCCCCGGGGATACGCAGTATTTT

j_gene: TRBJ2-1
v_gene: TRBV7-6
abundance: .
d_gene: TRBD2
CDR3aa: CASSGTSGNGEQFF
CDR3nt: TGTGCCAGCTCTGGGACTAGCGGGAATGGTGAGCAGTTCTTC

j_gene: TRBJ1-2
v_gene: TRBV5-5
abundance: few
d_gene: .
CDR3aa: CASTKDGNGYTF
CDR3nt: TGTGCCAGCACCAAGGACGGTAATGGCTACACCTTC

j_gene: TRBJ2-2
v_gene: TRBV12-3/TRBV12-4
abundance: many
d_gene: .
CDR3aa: CASSPTTNTGELFF
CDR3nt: TGTGCCAGCAGCCCCACAACTAACACCGGGGAGCTGTTTTTT

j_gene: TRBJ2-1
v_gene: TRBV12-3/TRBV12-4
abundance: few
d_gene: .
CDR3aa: CATSEGERRSYNEQFF
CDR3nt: TGTGCCACAAGCGAGGGAGAAAGGAGGTCCTACAATGAGCAGTTCTTC

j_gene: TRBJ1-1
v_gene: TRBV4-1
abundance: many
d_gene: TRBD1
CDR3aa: CASSQGTGDTEAFF
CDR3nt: TGCGCCAGCAGCCAAGGGACAGGGGACACTGAAGCTTTCTTT

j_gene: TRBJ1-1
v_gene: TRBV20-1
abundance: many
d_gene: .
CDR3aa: CSARVLNTEAFF
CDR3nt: TGCAGTGCTAGAGTCCTGAACACTGAAGCTTTCTTT

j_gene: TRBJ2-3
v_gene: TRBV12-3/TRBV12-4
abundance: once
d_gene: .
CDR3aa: CASSTGVQAGDSDTQYF
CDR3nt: TGTGCCAGCAGTACAGGGGTGCAAGCGGGAGATTCAGATACGCAGTATTTT

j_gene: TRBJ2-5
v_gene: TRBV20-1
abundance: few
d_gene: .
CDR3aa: CSAFTPGAETQYF
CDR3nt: TGCAGTGCTTTTACCCCAGGGGCGGAGACCCAGTACTTC

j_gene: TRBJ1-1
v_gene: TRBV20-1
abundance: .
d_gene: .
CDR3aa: CSARVPPSGRANTEAFF
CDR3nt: TGCAGTGCTAGAGTTCCCCCTAGCGGGAGGGCCAACACTGAAGCTTTCTTT

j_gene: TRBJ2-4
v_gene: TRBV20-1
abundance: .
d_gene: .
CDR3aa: CSARDLFELAKNIQYF
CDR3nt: TGCAGTGCTAGAGATCTTTTCGAACTAGCCAAAAACATTCAGTACTTC

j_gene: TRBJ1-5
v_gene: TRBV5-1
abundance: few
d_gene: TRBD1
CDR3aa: CASSFGTGGDQPQHF
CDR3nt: TGCGCCAGCAGCTTCGGGACAGGGGGAGATCAGCCCCAGCATTTT

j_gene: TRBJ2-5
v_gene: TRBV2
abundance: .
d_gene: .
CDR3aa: CASSAWLEETQYF
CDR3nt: TGTGCCAGCAGTGCGTGGCTAGAAGAGACCCAGTACTTC

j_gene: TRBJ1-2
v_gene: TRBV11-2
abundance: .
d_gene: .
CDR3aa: CASSLKDRRPGYTF
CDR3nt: TGTGCCAGCAGCTTAAAGGACAGACGCCCAGGCTACACCTTC

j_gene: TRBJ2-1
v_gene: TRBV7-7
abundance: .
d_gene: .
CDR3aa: CASSSASGGGNEQFF
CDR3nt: TGTGCCAGCAGCTCCGCGTCGGGGGGCGGGAATGAGCAGTTCTTC

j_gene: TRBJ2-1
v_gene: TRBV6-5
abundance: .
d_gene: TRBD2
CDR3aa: CASSYYGGSGNEQFF
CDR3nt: TGTGCCAGCAGTTATTACGGCGGGAGTGGGAATGAGCAGTTCTTC

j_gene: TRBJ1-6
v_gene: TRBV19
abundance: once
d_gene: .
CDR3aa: CASKADPSSYNSPLHF
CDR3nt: TGTGCCAGTAAGGCCGACCCGAGCTCCTATAATTCACCCCTCCACTTT

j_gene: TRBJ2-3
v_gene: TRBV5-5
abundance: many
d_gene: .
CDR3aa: CASSFRTDTDTQYF
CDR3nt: TGTGCCAGCAGCTTTAGGACAGACACAGATACGCAGTATTTT

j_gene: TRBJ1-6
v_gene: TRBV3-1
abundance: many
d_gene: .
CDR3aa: CASRGNFYNSPLHF
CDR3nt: TGTGCCAGCAGGGGGAACTTTTATAATTCACCCCTCCACTTT

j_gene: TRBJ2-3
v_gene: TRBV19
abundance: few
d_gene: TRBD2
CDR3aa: CASSTSGGYTDTQYF
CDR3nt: TGTGCCAGTAGCACTAGCGGGGGGTACACAGATACGCAGTATTTT

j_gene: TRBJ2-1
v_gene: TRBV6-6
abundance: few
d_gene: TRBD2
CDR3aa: CASSLVSGRDWFF
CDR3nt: TGTGCCAGCAGTTTGGTTAGCGGGAGAGACTGGTTCTTC

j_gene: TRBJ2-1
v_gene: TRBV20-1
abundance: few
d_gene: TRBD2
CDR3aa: CSALRTSGRYGSYNEQFF
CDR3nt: TGCAGTGCCCTACGGACTAGCGGGAGGTATGGTTCCTACAATGAGCAGTTCTTC

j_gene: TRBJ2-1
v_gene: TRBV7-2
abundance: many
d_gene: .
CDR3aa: CASEPLRDEQFF
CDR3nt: TGTGCCAGCGAACCACTTCGGGATGAGCAGTTCTTC

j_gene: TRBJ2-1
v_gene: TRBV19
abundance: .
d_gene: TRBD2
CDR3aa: CASSIVVSGRIMFNEQFF
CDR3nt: TGTGCCAGTAGTATAGTGGTTAGCGGGAGAATTATGTTCAATGAGCAGTTCTTC

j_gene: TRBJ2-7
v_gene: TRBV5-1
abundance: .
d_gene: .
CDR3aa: CASSRGRDLYEQYF
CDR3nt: TGCGCCAGCAGCCGTGGGCGGGACCTCTACGAGCAGTACTTC

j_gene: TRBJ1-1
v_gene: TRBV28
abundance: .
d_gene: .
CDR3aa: CASSPPNGQRAEAFF
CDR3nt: TGTGCCAGCAGCCCCCCAAACGGACAGCGGGCTGAAGCTTTCTTT

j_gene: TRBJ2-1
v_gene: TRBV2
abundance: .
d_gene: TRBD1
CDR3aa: CASSGDRGVTEQFF
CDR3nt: TGTGCCAGCAGCGGGGACAGGGGGGTCACTGAGCAGTTCTTC

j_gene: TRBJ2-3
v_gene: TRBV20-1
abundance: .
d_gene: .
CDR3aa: CSARSEHTDTQYF
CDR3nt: TGCAGTGCTAGAAGCGAACACACAGATACGCAGTATTTT

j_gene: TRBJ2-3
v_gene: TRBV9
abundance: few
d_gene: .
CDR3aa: CASSVGEGFLTDTQYF
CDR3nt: TGTGCCAGCAGCGTAGGAGAGGGGTTTCTCACAGATACGCAGTATTTT

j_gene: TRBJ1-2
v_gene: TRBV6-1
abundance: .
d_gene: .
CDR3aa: CASSTGGPAVNYGYTF
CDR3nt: TGTGCCAGCAGTACCGGGGGCCCAGCCGTGAACTATGGCTACACCTTC

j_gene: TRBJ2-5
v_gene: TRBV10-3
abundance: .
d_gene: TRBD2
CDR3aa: CAISESSGGETQYF
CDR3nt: TGTGCCATCAGTGAGTCTTCGGGAGGGGAGACCCAGTACTTC

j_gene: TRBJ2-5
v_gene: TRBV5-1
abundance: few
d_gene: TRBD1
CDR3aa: CASSFTTGGVEETQYF
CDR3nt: TGCGCCAGCAGCTTCACGACAGGGGGCGTAGAAGAGACCCAGTACTTC

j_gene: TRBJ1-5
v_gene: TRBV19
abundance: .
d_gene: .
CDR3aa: CASSMGANQPQHF
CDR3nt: TGTGCCAGTAGTATGGGGGCCAATCAGCCCCAGCATTTT